The clone carrying this T cell receptor (beta chain) was picked up many times. This CDR3 region has 14 residues. In germline, CDR1 is MNHNS, CDR2 SASEGT. Trimming removed 5 bases from V and 5 bases from J; junction bases left unmatched: 5. Relying on iRepertoire HTBI primers and Arm-PCR of CDR3 regions, the team built TCR beta libraries. TCRdb re-analysed the multiplex PCR reads in MiXCR, keeping a single row per CDR3 protein. The sample contains about 440,000 distinct CDR3 sequences, around 15% of which appear only once. As to time point: newly diagnosed GD, antithyroid drugs for less than 3 months. Generation of the TCR library employed RNA extracted from PBMCs. The sample is drawn from a study of regulatory T cells in long-lasting Graves disease. Another study also made use of these data, one on T cells in Graves' hyperthyroidism and ophthalmopathy.

The chain joins TRBV6-1 to TRBJ1-5; TRBD1 agrees at 8 bases. This receptor was obtained from a woman aged 18-29 years with Graves disease. The material was peripheral blood mononuclear cells (PBMCs), obtained at new diagnosis, from a patient treated with antithyroid drugs. The CDR3 spells CASSKGQGDQPQHF. Here the CDR3 DNA reads TGTGCCAGCAGTAAAGGACAGGGTGATCAGCCCCAGCATTTT.